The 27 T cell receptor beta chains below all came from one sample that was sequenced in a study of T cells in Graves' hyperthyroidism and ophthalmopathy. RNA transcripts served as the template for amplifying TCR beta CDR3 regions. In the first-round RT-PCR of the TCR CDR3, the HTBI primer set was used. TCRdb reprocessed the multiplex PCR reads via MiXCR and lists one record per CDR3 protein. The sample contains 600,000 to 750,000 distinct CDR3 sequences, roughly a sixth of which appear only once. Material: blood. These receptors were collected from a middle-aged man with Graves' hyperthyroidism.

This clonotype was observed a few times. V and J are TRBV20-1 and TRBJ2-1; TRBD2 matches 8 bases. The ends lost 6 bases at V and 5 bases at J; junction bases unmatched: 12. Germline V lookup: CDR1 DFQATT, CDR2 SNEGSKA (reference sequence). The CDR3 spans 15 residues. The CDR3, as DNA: TGCAGTGCAACCCGACGGCTAGCGGGCAACAATGAGCAGTTCTTC. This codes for CSATRRLAGNNEQFF.

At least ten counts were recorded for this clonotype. The CDR3 region has the DNA TGCGCCAGCAGCTTGGAGGGGGCTTGGACTGAAGCTTTCTTT. Protein: CASSLEGAWTEAFF. V usage is TRBV5-1 and J usage is TRBJ1-1; 7 bases are shared with TRBD1. CDR1 and CDR2 from the germline V gene are SGHRS and YFSETQ. The CDR3 has 14 residues. J lost 5 bases, V lost 0 bases, and 4 bases had no gene match.

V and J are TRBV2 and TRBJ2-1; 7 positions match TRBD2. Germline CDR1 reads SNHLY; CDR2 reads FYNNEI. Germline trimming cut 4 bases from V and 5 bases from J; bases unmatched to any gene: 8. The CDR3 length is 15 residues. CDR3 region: CASSVMASGNNEQFF. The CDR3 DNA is TGTGCCAGCAGTGTTATGGCTAGCGGTAACAATGAGCAGTTCTTC.

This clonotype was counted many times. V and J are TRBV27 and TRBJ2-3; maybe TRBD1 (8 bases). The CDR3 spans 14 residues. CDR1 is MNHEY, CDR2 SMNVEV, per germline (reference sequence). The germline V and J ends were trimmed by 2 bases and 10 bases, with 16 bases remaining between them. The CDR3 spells CASSLKQGGKAQYF. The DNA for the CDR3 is TGTGCCAGCAGTTTAAAACAGGGGGGGAAGGCGCAGTATTTT.

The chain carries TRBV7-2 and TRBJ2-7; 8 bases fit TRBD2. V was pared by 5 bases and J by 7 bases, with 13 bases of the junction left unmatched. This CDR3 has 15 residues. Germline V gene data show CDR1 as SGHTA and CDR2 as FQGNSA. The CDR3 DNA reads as TGTGCCAGCAGCCCGGGACTAGGCCCAGGATGGGAGCAGTACTTC. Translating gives CASSPGLGPGWEQYF.

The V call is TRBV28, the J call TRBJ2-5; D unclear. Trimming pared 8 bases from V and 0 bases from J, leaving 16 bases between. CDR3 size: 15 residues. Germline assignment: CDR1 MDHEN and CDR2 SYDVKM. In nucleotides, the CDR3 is TGTGCCAGCGCTAACCTTAGATTATACCAAGAGACCCAGTACTTC. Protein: CASANLRLYQETQYF.

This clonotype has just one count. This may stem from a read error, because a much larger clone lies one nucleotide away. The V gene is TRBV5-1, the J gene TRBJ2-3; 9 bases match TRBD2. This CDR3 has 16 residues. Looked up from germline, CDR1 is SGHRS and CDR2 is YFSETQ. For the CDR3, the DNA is TGCGTCAGCAGCCTCCAGTACCTAGCGGGAACAGATACGCAGTATTTT. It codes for CVSSLQYLAGTDTQYF. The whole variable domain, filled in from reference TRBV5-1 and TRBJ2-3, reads KAGVTQTPRYLIKTRGQQVTLSCSPISGHRSVSWYQQTPGQGLQFLFEYFSETQRNKGNFPGRFSGRQFSNSRSEMNVSTLELGDSALYLCVSSLQYLAGTDTQYFGPGTRLTVL.

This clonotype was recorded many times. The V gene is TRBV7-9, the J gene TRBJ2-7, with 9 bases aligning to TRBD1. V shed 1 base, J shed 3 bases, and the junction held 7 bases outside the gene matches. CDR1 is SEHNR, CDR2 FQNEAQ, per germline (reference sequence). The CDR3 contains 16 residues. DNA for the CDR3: TGTGCCAGCAGCTTAGTTGGGACAGGGATTATCTACGAGCAGTACTTC. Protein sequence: CASSLVGTGIIYEQYF.

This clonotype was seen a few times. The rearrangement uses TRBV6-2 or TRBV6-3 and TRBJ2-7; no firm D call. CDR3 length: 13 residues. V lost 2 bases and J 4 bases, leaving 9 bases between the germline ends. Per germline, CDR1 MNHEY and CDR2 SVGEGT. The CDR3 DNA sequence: TGTGCCAGCAGTTACGGTTCAGAGTACGAGCAGTACTTC. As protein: CASSYGSEYEQYF.

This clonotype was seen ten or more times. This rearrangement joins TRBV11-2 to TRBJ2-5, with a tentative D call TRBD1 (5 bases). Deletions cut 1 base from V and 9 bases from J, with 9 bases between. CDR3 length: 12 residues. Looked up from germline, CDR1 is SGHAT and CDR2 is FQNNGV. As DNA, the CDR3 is TGTGCCAGCAGCTTAGGGACAATAGCCCAGTACTTC. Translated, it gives CASSLGTIAQYF.

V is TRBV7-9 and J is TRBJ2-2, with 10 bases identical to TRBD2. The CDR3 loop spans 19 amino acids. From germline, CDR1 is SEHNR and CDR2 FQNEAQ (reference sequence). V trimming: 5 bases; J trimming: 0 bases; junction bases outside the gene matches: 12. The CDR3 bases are TGTGCCAGCAGCCCCAGCCGCAGCGGGAGGGCGGCGAACACCGGGGAGCTGTTTTTT. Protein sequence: CASSPSRSGRAANTGELFF.

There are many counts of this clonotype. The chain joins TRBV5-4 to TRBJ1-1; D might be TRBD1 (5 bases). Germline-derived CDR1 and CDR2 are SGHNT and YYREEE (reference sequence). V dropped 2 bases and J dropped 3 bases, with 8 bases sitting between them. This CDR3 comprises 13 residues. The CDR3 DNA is TGTGCCAGCAGCTTTGGGGGGGACACTGAAGCTTTCTTT. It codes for CASSFGGDTEAFF.

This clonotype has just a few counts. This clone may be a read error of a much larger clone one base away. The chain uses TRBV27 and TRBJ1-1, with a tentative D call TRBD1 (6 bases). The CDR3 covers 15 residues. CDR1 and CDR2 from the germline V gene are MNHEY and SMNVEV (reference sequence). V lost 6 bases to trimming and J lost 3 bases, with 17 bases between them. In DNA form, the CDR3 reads TGTGCCAGCAGGGACAGCTCCCAAGGGGACACTGAAGCTTTCTTT. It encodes CASRDSSQGDTEAFF.

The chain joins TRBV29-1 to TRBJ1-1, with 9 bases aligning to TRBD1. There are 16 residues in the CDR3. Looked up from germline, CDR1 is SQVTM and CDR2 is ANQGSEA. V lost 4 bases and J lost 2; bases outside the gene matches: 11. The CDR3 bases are TGCAGCGTTGTTAAAGGGACAGGGTCCAAAAACACTGAAGCTTTCTTT. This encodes CSVVKGTGSKNTEAFF.

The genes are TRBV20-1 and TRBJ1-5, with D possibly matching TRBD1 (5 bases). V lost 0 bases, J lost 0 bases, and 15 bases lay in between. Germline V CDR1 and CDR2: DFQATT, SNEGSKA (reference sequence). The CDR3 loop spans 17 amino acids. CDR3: CSARDLWGGGSNQPQHF. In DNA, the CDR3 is TGCAGTGCTAGAGATCTCTGGGGGGGAGGTAGCAATCAGCCCCAGCATTTT.

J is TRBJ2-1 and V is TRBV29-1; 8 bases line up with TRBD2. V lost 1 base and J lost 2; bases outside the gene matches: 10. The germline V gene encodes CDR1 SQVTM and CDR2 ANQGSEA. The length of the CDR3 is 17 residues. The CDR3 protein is CSVEVGLREGPYNEQFF. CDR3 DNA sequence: TGCAGCGTTGAAGTAGGTTTACGGGAGGGTCCCTACAATGAGCAGTTCTTC.

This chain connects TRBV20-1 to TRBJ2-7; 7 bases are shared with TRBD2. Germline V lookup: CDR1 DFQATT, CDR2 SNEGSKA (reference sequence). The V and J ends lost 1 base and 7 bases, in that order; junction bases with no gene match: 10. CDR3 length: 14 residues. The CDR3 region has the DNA TGCAGTGCTAGAGCAGACCCAGCGGGACGAGAGCAGTACTTC. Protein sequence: CSARADPAGREQYF.

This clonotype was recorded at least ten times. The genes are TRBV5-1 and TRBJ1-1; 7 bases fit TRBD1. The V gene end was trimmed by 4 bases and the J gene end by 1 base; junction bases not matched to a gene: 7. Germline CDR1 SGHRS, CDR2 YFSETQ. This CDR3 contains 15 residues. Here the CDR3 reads CASSIYRGRNTEAFF. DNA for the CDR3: TGCGCCAGCAGCATATACAGGGGAAGGAACACTGAAGCTTTCTTT.

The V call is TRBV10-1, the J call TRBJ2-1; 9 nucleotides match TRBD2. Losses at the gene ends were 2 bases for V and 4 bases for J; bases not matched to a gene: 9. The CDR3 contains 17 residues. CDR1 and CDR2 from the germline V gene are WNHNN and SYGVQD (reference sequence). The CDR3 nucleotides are TGCGCCAGCAGTGAGAATTTTGCGGGAGGGAATTACAATGAGCAGTTCTTC. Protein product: CASSENFAGGNYNEQFF.

The CDR3 region is CASSQESDTEAFF. The CDR3 DNA sequence: TGTGCCAGCTCACAGGAAAGCGACACTGAAGCTTTCTTT. This chain connects TRBV18 to TRBJ1-1; D remains unclear. The CDR3 is made up of 13 amino acids. V was shortened by 4 bases and J by 3 bases, with 9 bases between the two germline ends. Germline loops: CDR1 KGHSH, CDR2 LQKENI.

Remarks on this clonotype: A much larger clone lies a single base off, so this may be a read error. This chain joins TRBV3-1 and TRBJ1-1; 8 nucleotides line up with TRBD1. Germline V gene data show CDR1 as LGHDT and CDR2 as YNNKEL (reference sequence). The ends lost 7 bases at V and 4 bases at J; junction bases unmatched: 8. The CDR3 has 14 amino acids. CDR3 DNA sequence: TGTGCCAGCAACCCGCGACAGGGGCGCACTGAAGCTTTCTTT. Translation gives CASNPRQGRTEAFF.

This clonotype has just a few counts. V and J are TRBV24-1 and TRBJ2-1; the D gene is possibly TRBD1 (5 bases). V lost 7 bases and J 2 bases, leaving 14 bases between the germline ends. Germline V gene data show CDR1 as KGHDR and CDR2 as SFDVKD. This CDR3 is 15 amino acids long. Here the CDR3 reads CATRAQGSAYNEQFF. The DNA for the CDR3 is TGTGCCACCAGGGCCCAGGGCAGCGCCTACAATGAGCAGTTCTTC.

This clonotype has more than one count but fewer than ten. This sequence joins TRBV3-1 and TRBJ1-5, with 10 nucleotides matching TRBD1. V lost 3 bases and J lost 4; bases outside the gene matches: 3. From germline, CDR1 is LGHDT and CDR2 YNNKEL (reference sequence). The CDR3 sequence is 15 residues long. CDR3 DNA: TGTGCCAGCAGCCAGGGGACAGGGGATAATCAGCCCCAGCATTTT. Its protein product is CASSQGTGDNQPQHF.

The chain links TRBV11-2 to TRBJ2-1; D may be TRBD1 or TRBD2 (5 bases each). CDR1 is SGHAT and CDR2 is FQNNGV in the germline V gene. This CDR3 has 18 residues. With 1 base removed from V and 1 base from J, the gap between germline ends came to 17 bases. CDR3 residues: CASSLGGLGDGSYNEQFF. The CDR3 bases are TGTGCCAGCAGCTTAGGAGGGCTAGGGGACGGTTCCTACAATGAGCAGTTCTTC.

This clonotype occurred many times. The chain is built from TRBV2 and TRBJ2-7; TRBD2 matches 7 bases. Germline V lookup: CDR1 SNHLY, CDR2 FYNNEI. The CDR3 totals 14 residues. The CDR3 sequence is CGVNYGGGTYEQYF. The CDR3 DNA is TGTGGCGTGAACTATGGGGGGGGGACCTACGAGCAGTACTTC.

In DNA form, the CDR3 reads TGTGCCAGCAGCCAAGTCCCAGTAAGCGGGACAGGGACTTACAATGAGCAGTTCTTC. Its protein product is CASSQVPVSGTGTYNEQFF. The rearrangement uses TRBV3-1 and TRBJ2-1; TRBD1 aligns across 9 bases. Germline-derived CDR1 and CDR2 are LGHDT and YNNKEL (reference sequence). The trim removed 1 base at V and 4 bases at J, leaving 14 bases unmatched. The CDR3 extends over 19 amino acids.

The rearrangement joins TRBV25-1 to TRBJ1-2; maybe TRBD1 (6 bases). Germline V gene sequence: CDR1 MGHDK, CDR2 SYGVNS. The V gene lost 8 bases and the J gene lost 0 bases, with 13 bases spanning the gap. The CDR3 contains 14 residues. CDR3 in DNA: TGTGCCAGCGCTGACAGGCGGGCTAACTATGGCTACACCTTC. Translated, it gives CASADRRANYGYTF.